Presented here are 13 T cell receptor beta chains from one specimen sequenced in a study of cytomegalovirus exposure and HLA in healthy donors. This PCR relied on a set of 60 Vbeta primers and 13 Jbeta primers. Sequenced by immunoSEQ multiplex PCR; TCRdb stores in-frame clones only, minus some. The sample gives 150,000 or so clones, over 70% of which show up once; around 2.3% is in the top ten. The sequencing input was PBMCs. These receptors all come from a man aged 25-40 years in good health and CMV-seronegative.

This clone was seen once. V is TRBV28 and J is TRBJ2-5; TRBD2 matches 10 bases. This CDR3 is 13 amino acids long. Per germline, CDR1 MDHEN and CDR2 SYDVKM. Losses at the gene ends were 5 bases for V and 5 bases for J; bases not matched to a gene: 2. The CDR3 region is CASSLSGGETQYF. DNA of the CDR3: TGTGCCAGCAGTCTTAGCGGGGGGGAGACCCAGTACTTC.

J is TRBJ2-1 and V is TRBV15; 12 positions match TRBD1. The J segment lost 3 bases and the V segment lost 0 bases, leaving 9 bases of the junction unmatched. Germline CDR1 reads LNHNV; CDR2 reads YYDKDF (reference sequence). The CDR3 has 19 residues. CDR3 in amino acids: CATSRERGTGGKDYNEQFF. The CDR3 DNA sequence: TGTGCCACCAGCAGAGAAAGGGGGACAGGGGGCAAGGACTACAATGAGCAGTTCTTC.

The chain recombines TRBV4-1 with TRBJ2-7; no clear D gene. The CDR3 loop spans 14 amino acids. V was pared by 0 bases and J by 7 bases, with 13 bases between. Looked up from germline, CDR1 is MGHRA and CDR2 is YSYEKL. The CDR3: CASSQELYLEEQYF. Written as DNA, the CDR3 is TGCGCCAGCAGCCAAGAGTTGTACCTTGAGGAGCAGTACTTC.

The table lists this clone with a count of one. The chain couples TRBV4-2 to TRBJ2-6, with D perhaps matching TRBD1 (5 bases). V was pared by 0 bases and J by 0 bases, with 12 bases between. CDR1 is LGHNA and CDR2 is YNFKEQ in the germline V gene. The CDR3 totals 18 residues. The CDR3 loop is CASSQDRRQSSGANVLTF. The DNA of the CDR3 is TGTGCCAGCAGCCAAGATAGGAGACAGAGCTCTGGGGCCAACGTCCTGACTTTC.

This sequence joins TRBV28 and TRBJ2-7; TRBD2 might be the D (5 bases). CDR1 is MDHEN, CDR2 SYDVKM, per germline. This CDR3 contains 13 residues. The germline V and J ends were trimmed by 4 bases and 2 bases, with 9 bases remaining between them. In nucleotides, the CDR3 is TGTGCCAGCAGTTCGGCCGGGGCCTACGAGCAGTACTTC. This codes for CASSSAGAYEQYF.

The genes are TRBV7-2 and TRBJ2-2, with 9 bases fitting TRBD2. The CDR3 contains 18 residues. Germline CDR1 reads SGHTA; CDR2 reads FQGNSA. V shed 0 bases and J 0 bases; nucleotides not matched to a gene: 5. The CDR3 sequence is CASSLARRGGTNTGELFF. CDR3 DNA sequence: TGTGCCAGCAGCTTAGCGAGGCGGGGGGGGACGAACACCGGGGAGCTGTTTTTT.

V gene TRBV7-9 combines with J gene TRBJ1-1, with D tentatively TRBD1 (6 bases). The CDR3 is made up of 13 amino acids. The germline V and J ends were trimmed by 1 base and 3 bases, with 6 bases remaining between them. Germline V lookup: CDR1 SEHNR, CDR2 FQNEAQ (reference sequence). CDR3 in amino acids: CASSLDRDTEAFF. CDR3 bases: TGTGCCAGCAGCTTAGACAGGGACACTGAAGCTTTCTTT.

The chain joins TRBV28 to TRBJ2-7, with 16 bases aligning to TRBD2. The V segment lost 2 bases and the J segment 2 bases; nucleotides outside the gene matches: 3. The germline CDR1 and CDR2 sequences are MDHEN and SYDVKM. This CDR3 is built from 17 residues. As DNA, the CDR3 is TGTGCCAGCAGTTTAGCGGGACTAGCGGGGGGGACCTACGAGCAGTACTTC. This codes for CASSLAGLAGGTYEQYF.

This rearrangement joins TRBV29-1 to TRBJ1-1; D may be TRBD1 (6 bases). Per the germline V gene, CDR1 is SQVTM and CDR2 is ANQGSEA. V dropped 4 bases and J dropped 0 bases, with 18 bases sitting between them. This CDR3 is built from 16 residues. This CDR3 is CSVVGHDRLMNTEAFF. The DNA of the CDR3 is TGCAGCGTTGTAGGGCACGACAGGCTCATGAACACTGAAGCTTTCTTT.

About this clone itself: At one end the junction does not follow the germline gene, possibly because of a read error. The identical CDR3 is also encoded by other nucleotide sequences in the sample. V is TRBV7-9 and J is TRBJ1-1, with D unresolved. The germline V gene has CDR1 SEHNR and CDR2 FQNEAQ (reference sequence). This CDR3 comprises 12 residues. CDR3 bases: TGTTCCAGCAGCTTAGGGAGGACTGAAGCTTTCTTT. Its protein product is CSSSLGRTEAFF.

The rearrangement uses TRBV6-1 and TRBJ2-1, with 14 bases identical to TRBD2. V lost 2 bases and J lost 8; bases outside the gene matches: 5. This CDR3 is built from 16 residues. The germline V gene has CDR1 MNHNS and CDR2 SASEGT. The DNA for the CDR3 is TGTGCCAGCAGTGAAAGACTAGCGGGGGGGCGGTATGAGCAGTTCTTC. Protein product: CASSERLAGGRYEQFF.

This chain uses TRBV28 with TRBJ2-7; 7 positions match TRBD2. This CDR3 is built from 13 residues. Per the germline V gene, CDR1 is MDHEN and CDR2 is SYDVKM. V shed 1 base, J shed 4 bases, and the junction held 1 base outside the gene matches. CDR3 sequence reads: CASSLFGGYEQYF. CDR3 coding DNA: TGTGCCAGCAGTTTATTCGGGGGGTACGAGCAGTACTTC.

The chain has TRBV4-3 and TRBJ2-7; 8 nucleotides agree with TRBD1. This CDR3 spans 15 amino acids. Trimming cost V 3 bases and J 4 bases; bases outside gene matches: 8. The germline CDR1 and CDR2 sequences are LGHNA and YSLEER. The CDR3 DNA reads as TGCGCCAGCAGCCAGAAAGACAGGGGTGGGTACGAGCAGTACTTC. Its translation is CASSQKDRGGYEQYF.